This TCR beta chain was profiled in a study of blood T cells in healthy people across ages. The authors ran a second PCR of about 7 to 12 cycles using a sample-barcoded 5' primer and a J-beta primer mix. One entry per CDR3 protein, called by TCRdb with MiXCR from the 5' RACE reads. The table records 1.5 million to 2 million distinct CDR3 sequences, 28% of them present only once. The CDR3 extends over 16 amino acids. The V gene lost 3 bases and the J gene lost 2 bases, with 14 bases spanning the gap. Germline V gives CDR1 SGHKS, CDR2 YYEKEE (reference sequence). Sequenced sample: blood. The sequence came from a woman under 40 in good health. V usage is TRBV5-5 and J usage is TRBJ2-2, with D maybe TRBD2 (6 bases). Here the CDR3 DNA reads TGTGCCAGCAGCTCGTCCGGGACTGGAAACACCGGGGAGCTGTTTTTT. This codes for CASSSSGTGNTGELFF.